This T cell receptor (beta chain) stems from a study of blood T cell repertoires in COVID-19. The assay was immunoSEQ multiplex PCR, and TCRdb's table has in-frame clones only and misses some. The sample yields a few hundred thousand clones, around 87% seen once. Germline CDR1 SGDLS, CDR2 YYNGEE. V was trimmed by 3 bases and J by 3 bases, leaving 22 bases between them. The CDR3 has 17 residues. Clinical history as reported by participants underpinned cohort assignment. The origin of this receptor is a man between 35 and 55 years old in a cohort exposed to, infected with or recovered from COVID-19 (not recorded which). This sequence joins TRBV9 and TRBJ2-7; the D gene is possibly TRBD1 (6 bases). The sequenced material came from PBMCs or T cells enriched from blood (not recorded which). In DNA, the CDR3 is TGTGCCAGCAGCGCCCGACAGGCCCCTAGGGTAATCTACGAGCAGTACTTC. It is translated as CASSARQAPRVIYEQYF. The whole variable domain, remainder taken from reference TRBV9 and TRBJ2-7, is DSGVTQTPKHLITATGQRVTLRCSPRSGDLSVYWYQQSLDQGLQFLIQYYNGEERAKGNILERFSAQQFPDLHSELNLSSLELGDSALYFCASSARQAPRVIYEQYFGPGTRLTVT.